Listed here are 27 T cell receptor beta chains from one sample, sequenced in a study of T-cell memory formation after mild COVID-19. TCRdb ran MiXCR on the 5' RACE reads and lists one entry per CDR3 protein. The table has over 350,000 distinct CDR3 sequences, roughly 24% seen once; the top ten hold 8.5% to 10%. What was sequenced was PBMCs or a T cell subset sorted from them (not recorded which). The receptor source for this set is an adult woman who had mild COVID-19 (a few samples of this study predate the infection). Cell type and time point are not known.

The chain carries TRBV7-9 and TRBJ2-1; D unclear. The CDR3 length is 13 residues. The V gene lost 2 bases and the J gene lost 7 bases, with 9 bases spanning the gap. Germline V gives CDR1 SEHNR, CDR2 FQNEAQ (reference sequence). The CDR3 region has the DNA TGTGCCAGCAGCTTAACCGCCCGGAATGAGCAGTTCTTC. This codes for CASSLTARNEQFF.

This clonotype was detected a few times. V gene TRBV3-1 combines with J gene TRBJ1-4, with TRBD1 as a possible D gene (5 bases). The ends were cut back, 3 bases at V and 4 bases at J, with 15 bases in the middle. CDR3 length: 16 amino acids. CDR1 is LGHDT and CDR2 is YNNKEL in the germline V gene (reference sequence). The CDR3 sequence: CASSQDLGAINEKLFF. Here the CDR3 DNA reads TGTGCCAGCAGCCAGGACCTCGGGGCGATTAATGAAAAACTGTTTTTT.

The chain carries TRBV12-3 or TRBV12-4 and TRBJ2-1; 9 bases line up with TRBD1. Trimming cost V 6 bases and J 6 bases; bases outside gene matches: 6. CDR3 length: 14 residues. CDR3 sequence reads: CASSSQGALNEQFF. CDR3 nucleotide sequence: TGTGCCAGCAGCTCACAGGGGGCGCTCAATGAGCAGTTCTTC.

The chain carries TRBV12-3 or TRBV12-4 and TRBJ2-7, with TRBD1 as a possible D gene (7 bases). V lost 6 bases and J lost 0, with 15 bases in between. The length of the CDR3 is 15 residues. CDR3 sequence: CASRSQGGDSYEQYF. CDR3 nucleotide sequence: TGTGCCAGCAGGTCTCAGGGGGGTGACTCCTACGAGCAGTACTTC.

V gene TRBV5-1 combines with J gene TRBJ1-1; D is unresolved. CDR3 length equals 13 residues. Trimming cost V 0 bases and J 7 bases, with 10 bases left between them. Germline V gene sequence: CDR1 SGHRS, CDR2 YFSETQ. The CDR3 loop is CASSLALQLEAFF. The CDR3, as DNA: TGCGCCAGCAGCTTGGCCCTACAGCTTGAAGCTTTCTTT.

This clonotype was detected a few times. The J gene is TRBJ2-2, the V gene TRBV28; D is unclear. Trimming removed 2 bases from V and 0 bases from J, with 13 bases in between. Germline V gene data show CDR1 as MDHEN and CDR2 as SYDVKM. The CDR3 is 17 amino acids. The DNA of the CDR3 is TGTGCCAGCAGTTTACTCGCGCGCTACTCGAACACCGGGGAGCTGTTTTTT. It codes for CASSLLARYSNTGELFF.

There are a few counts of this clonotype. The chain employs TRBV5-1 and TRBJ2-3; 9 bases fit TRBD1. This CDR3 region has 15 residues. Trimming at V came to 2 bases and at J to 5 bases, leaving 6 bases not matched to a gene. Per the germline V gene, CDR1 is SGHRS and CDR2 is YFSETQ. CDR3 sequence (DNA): TGCGCCAGCAGCTTAACAGGGGGCATTGGAGATACGCAGTATTTT. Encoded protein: CASSLTGGIGDTQYF.

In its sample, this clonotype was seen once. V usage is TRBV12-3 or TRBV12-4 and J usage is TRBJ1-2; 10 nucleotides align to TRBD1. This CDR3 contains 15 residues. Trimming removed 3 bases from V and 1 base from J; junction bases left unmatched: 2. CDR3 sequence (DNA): TGTGCCAGCAGTTTTGGGACAGGGGTTAACTATGGCTACACCTTC. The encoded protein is CASSFGTGVNYGYTF.

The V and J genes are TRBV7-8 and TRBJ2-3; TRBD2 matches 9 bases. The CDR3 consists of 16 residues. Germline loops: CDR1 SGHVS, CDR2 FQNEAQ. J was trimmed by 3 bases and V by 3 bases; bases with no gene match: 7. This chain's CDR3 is CASSFGAGGGTDTQYF. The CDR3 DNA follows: TGTGCCAGCAGCTTTGGAGCGGGGGGAGGGACAGATACGCAGTATTTT.

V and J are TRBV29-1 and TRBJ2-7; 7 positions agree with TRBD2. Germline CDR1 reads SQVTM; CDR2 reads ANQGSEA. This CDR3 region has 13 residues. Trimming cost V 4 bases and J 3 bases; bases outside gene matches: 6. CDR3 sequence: CSVGASGGYEQYF. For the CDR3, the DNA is TGCAGCGTTGGAGCGTCGGGGGGCTACGAGCAGTACTTC.

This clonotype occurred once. The CDR3 loop reads CASSVGSGTGVGYTF. The DNA of the CDR3 is TGTGCCAGTAGTGTTGGGTCAGGGACAGGGGTCGGCTACACCTTC. The chain links TRBV19 to TRBJ1-2, with 10 bases fitting TRBD1. The germline V gene has CDR1 LNHDA and CDR2 SQIVND (reference sequence). This CDR3 is 15 amino acids long. After removal of 5 bases from V and 8 bases from J, the junction contained 11 bases not matched to a gene.

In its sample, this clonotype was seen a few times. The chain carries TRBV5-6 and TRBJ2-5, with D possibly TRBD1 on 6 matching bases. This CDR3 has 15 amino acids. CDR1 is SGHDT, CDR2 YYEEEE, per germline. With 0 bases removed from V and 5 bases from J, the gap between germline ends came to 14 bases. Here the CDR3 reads CASSLVDRSRETQYF. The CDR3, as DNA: TGTGCCAGCAGCTTGGTCGACAGGTCGCGGGAGACCCAGTACTTC.

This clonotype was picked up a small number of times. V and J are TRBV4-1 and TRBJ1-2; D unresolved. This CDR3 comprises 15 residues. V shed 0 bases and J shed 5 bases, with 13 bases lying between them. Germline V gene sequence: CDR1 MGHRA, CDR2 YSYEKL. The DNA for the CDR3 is TGCGCCAGCAGCCAAGATGGTACCGGGTCTTATGGCTACACCTTC. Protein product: CASSQDGTGSYGYTF.

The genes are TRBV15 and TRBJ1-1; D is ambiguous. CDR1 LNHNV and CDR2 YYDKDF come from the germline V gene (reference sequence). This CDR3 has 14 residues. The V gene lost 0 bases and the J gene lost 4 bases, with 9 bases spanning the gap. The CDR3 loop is CATSRDLSVTEAFF. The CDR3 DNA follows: TGTGCCACCAGCAGAGATCTCTCGGTCACTGAAGCTTTCTTT.

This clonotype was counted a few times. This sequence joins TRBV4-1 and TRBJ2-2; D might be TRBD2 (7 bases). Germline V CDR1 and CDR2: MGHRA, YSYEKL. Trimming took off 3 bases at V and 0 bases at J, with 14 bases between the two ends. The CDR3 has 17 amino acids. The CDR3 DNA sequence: TGCGCCAGCAGCCAGACACGAGGGGGGGCGAACACCGGGGAGCTGTTTTTT. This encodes CASSQTRGGANTGELFF.

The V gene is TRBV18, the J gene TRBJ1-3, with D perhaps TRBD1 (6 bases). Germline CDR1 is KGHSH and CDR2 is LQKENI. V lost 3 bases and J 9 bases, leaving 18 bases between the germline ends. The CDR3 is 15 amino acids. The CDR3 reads CASSPPNRAGGTIYF. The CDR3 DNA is TGTGCCAGCTCACCGCCCAACAGGGCCGGAGGCACCATATATTTT.

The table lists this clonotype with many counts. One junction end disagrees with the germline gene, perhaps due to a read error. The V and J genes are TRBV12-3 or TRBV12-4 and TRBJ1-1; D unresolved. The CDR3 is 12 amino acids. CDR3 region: CASSLVNTEAFF. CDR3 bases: TGTGCCAGCAGCTTAGTGAACACTGAAGCTTTCTTT.

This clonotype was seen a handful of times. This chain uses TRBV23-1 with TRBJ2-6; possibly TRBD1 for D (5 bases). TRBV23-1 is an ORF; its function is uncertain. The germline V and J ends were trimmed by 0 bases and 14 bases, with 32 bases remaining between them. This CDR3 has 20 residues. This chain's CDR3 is CASSQSASQTGPLPRVILTF. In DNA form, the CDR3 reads TGCGCCAGCAGTCAATCTGCGAGCCAAACAGGACCCCTCCCCAGGGTGATCCTGACTTTC.

CDR3 protein: CAWKIQGGNGYTF. The CDR3 bases are TGTGCCTGGAAGATACAGGGAGGGAATGGCTACACCTTC. V usage is TRBV30 and J usage is TRBJ1-2; the D gene is possibly TRBD1 (6 bases). CDR3 length equals 13 residues. V gave up 4 bases and J gave up 6 bases, with 15 bases separating them. The germline CDR1 and CDR2 sequences are GTSNPN and SVGIG (reference sequence).

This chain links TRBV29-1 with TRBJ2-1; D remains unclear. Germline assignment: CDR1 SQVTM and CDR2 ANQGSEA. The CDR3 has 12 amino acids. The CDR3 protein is CVGWTAWNEQFF. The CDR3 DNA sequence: TGCGTCGGGTGGACCGCGTGGAATGAGCAGTTCTTC.

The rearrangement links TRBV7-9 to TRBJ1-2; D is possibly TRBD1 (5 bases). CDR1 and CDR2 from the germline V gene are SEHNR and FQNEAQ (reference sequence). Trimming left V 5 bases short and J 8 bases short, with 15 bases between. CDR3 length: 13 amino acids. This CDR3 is CASSESTGGGYTF. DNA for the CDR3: TGTGCCAGCAGCGAGAGCACCGGGGGAGGCTACACCTTC.

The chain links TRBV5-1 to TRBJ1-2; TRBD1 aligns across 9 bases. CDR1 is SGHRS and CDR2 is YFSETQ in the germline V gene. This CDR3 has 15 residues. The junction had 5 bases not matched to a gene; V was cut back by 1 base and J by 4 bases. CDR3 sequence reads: CASSLTGGVGYGYTF. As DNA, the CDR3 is TGCGCCAGCAGCTTGACAGGGGGCGTCGGCTATGGCTACACCTTC.

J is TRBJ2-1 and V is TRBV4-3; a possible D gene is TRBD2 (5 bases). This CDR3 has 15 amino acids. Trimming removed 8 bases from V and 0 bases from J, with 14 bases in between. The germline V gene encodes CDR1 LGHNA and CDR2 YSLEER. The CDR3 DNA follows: TGCGCCAGCTCAGGCTTAGCGAGCTCCTACAATGAGCAGTTCTTC. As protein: CASSGLASSYNEQFF.

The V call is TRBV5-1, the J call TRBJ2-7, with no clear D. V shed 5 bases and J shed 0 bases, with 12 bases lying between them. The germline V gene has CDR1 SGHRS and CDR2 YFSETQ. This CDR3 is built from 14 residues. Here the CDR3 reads CASRSQSSSYEQYF. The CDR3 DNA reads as TGCGCCAGCAGGTCACAGAGTAGCTCCTACGAGCAGTACTTC.

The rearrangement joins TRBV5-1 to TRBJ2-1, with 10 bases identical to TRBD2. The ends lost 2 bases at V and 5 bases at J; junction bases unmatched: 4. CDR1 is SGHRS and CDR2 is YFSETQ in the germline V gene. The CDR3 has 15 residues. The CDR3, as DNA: TGCGCCAGCAGCTTATCTAGCGGGGGTCACAATGAGCAGTTCTTC. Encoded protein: CASSLSSGGHNEQFF.

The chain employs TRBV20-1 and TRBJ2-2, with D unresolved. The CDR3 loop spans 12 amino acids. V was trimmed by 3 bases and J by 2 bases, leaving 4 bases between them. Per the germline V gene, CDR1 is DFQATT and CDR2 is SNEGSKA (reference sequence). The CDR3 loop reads CSARTNTGELFF. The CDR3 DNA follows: TGCAGTGCTAGGACAAACACCGGGGAGCTGTTTTTT.

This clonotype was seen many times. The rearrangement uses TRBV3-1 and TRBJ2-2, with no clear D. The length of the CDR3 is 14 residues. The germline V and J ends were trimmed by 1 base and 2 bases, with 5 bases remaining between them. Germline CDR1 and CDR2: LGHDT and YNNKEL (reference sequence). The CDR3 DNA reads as TGTGCCAGCAGCCAAGGAGTAAACACCGGGGAGCTGTTTTTT. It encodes CASSQGVNTGELFF.